The 21 T cell receptor beta chains below all came from one sample that was sequenced in a study of CD8+CD57+ T cells in acquired aplastic anemia. Genomic DNA constituted the template upon which TCR beta VDJ and CDR3 profiling was performed. TCRdb called the reads again in MiXCR, with one record for every CDR3 protein. This table has under 200,000 distinct CDR3 sequences, around 40% appearing once. The sequencing input was sorted CD4+, CD8+, or CD8+CD57+ T cells (not recorded which) from PBMCs. The receptors derive from a human donor in good health.

This clonotype was seen repeatedly, ten times or more. The gene calls are TRBV20-1 and TRBJ1-1; D is possibly TRBD1 (5 bases). CDR1 and CDR2 (germline): DFQATT, SNEGSKA (reference sequence). With 2 bases removed from V and 1 base from J, the gap between germline ends came to 14 bases. The CDR3 has 15 amino acids. Written as DNA, the CDR3 is TGCAGTGCTAGATACGGCGGGGCAAGGAACACTGAAGCTTTCTTT. The encoded protein is CSARYGGARNTEAFF.

This clonotype was seen many times. The rearrangement joins TRBV13 to TRBJ2-1; 7 bases agree with TRBD2. CDR3 length: 15 amino acids. Germline V lookup: CDR1 PRHDT, CDR2 FYEKMQ (reference sequence). V was pared by 5 bases and J by 3 bases, with 7 bases of the junction left unmatched. The CDR3 region has the DNA TGTGCCAGCAGCCACCGGACTAGTGGCTACAATGAGCAGTTCTTC. Translated: CASSHRTSGYNEQFF.

The V call is TRBV25-1, the J call TRBJ2-3; 7 nucleotides match TRBD1. J was trimmed by 3 bases and V by 8 bases; bases with no gene match: 11. The germline gives CDR1 MGHDK, CDR2 SYGVNS. The CDR3 runs to 15 residues. The chain's CDR3 is CASELGQAVTDTQYF. The CDR3 nucleotides are TGTGCCAGCGAGCTTGGACAGGCAGTAACAGATACGCAGTATTTT. Variable domain in full (rest from reference TRBV25-1 and TRBJ2-3): EADIYQTPRYLVIGTGKKITLECSQTMGHDKMYWYQQDPGMELHLIHYSYGVNSTEKGDLSSESTVSRIRTEHFPLTLESARPSHTSQYLCASELGQAVTDTQYFGPGTRLTVL.

There are many counts of this clonotype. This sequence joins TRBV6-5 and TRBJ2-7; 7 positions agree with TRBD1. This CDR3 has 12 amino acids. V dropped 5 bases and J dropped 6; count of bases not matched to a gene: 4. Germline CDR1 MNHEY, CDR2 SVGAGI. The CDR3 DNA is TGTGCCAGCAGTCCGACAGGGCGCGAGCAGTACTTC. It translates to CASSPTGREQYF.

The J gene is TRBJ2-1, the V gene TRBV7-9, with D unclear. The CDR3 covers 16 residues. Looked up from germline, CDR1 is SEHNR and CDR2 is FQNEAQ (reference sequence). V was cut by 5 bases and J by 4 bases, with 18 bases left in between. Here the CDR3 reads CASSPGDSGVYNEQFF. Written as DNA, the CDR3 is TGTGCCAGCAGCCCGGGCGACTCTGGGGTGTACAATGAGCAGTTCTTC.

Of note for this clonotype: A read error may produce the germline difference seen at one junction end. This chain joins TRBV24-1 and TRBJ2-1; 10 bases match TRBD2. This CDR3 spans 16 amino acids. Germline V CDR1 and CDR2: KGHDR, SFDVKD. CDR3 DNA: TGTGCCACCAGTGATTGGACTAGCGGAGGATATAATGAGAAGTTCTTC. This translates into CATSDWTSGGYNEKFF.

As regards this clonotype: This may arise from a read error, as a much more abundant clone is one base away. This is likely a read error, given that the CDR3 carries no conserved phenylalanine or tryptophan at its end. V gene TRBV6-1 combines with J gene TRBJ2-7; D may match TRBD1 or TRBD2 (6 bases each). V was trimmed by 9 bases and J by 9 bases, leaving 18 bases between them. CDR1 MNHNS and CDR2 SASEGT come from the germline V gene. The CDR3 extends over 12 amino acids. CDR3 residues: CASRGTQSRQYS. The CDR3 bases are TGTGCCAGTAGGGGGACTCAAAGCCGGCAGTACTCC.

The table lists this clonotype with many counts. J is TRBJ2-3 and V is TRBV25-1; 8 bases are shared with TRBD2. Germline V gene lookup returns CDR1 MGHDK and CDR2 SYGVNS. The CDR3 runs to 15 residues. After removal of 3 bases from V and 5 bases from J, the junction contained 7 bases not matched to a gene. The CDR3 reads CASSDLAGRGDTQYF. The CDR3 DNA follows: TGTGCCAGCAGTGATTTAGCGGGGCGGGGAGATACGCAGTATTTT.

The sample holds a few counts of this clonotype. The CDR3 DNA reads as TGTGCCACCGCTCCGGACCAAGAGGATGAGCAGTTCTTC. Amino acids: CATAPDQEDEQFF. J is TRBJ2-1 and V is TRBV10-3; D is unclear. The germline V and J ends were trimmed by 10 bases and 8 bases, with 18 bases remaining between them. The CDR3 has 13 amino acids. The germline V gene has CDR1 ENHRY and CDR2 SYGVKD.

A word on this clonotype: The junction differs from germline at one of its ends, possibly a read error. The genes are TRBV10-3 and TRBJ1-2; D not resolved. The CDR3 loop spans 12 amino acids. CDR1 and CDR2 from the germline V gene are ENHRY and SYGVKD. As DNA, the CDR3 is TGTGCCAGCAGTTGGAAGGGCTATGGCTACACCTTC. Its translation: CASSWKGYGYTF.

This chain uses TRBV2 with TRBJ1-5; 7 positions agree with TRBD1. This CDR3 spans 13 amino acids. Germline V CDR1 and CDR2: SNHLY, FYNNEI. Unmatched junction bases numbered 2, after V lost 2 bases and J lost 7 bases. The CDR3: CASSEQGVQPQHF. CDR3 DNA sequence: TGTGCCAGCAGTGAACAGGGGGTCCAGCCCCAGCATTTT. The variable domain in full, with the rest retrieved from reference TRBV2 and TRBJ1-5, is EPEVTQTPSHQVTQMGQEVILRCVPISNHLYFYWYRQILGQKVEFLVSFYNNEISEKSEIFDDQFSVERPDGSNFTLKIRSTKLEDSAMYFCASSEQGVQPQHFGDGTRLSIL.

This clonotype was recorded many times. The CDR3 spells CASSSDRGRWDTQYF. As DNA, the CDR3 is TGCGCCAGCAGCTCCGACAGGGGGCGTTGGGATACGCAGTATTTT. V and J are TRBV5-1 and TRBJ2-3; 10 bases align to TRBD1. The V and J ends lost 3 bases and 6 bases, in that order; junction bases with no gene match: 7. This CDR3 has 15 amino acids. Germline CDR1 SGHRS, CDR2 YFSETQ.

The chain carries TRBV4-1 and TRBJ2-6, with D tentatively TRBD1 (5 bases). Trimming left V 0 bases short and J 2 bases short, with 20 bases between. This CDR3 region has 20 residues. The V gene's germline CDR1 is MGHRA and CDR2 YSYEKL. The CDR3 loop is CASSQEKGAESHPGANVLTF. CDR3 bases: TGCGCCAGCAGCCAAGAGAAAGGGGCAGAGAGCCACCCTGGGGCCAACGTCCTGACTTTC.

This chain connects TRBV25-1 to TRBJ1-1; D remains ambiguous. The V and J ends lost 4 bases and 4 bases respectively, with 10 bases between them. Germline V gene lookup returns CDR1 MGHDK and CDR2 SYGVNS. The CDR3 has 13 residues. The CDR3 bases are TGTGCCAGCAGTGGACACTCCGGCACTGAAGCTTTCTTT. Translated, it gives CASSGHSGTEAFF.

This clonotype showed up many times. V gene TRBV12-3 or TRBV12-4 combines with J gene TRBJ1-2; D is possibly TRBD1 (5 bases). The CDR3 has 13 amino acids. Trimming took 5 bases from V and 6 from J, leaving 13 bases between them. CDR3 in amino acids: CASSAWGTDGYTF. The DNA for the CDR3 is TGTGCCAGCAGTGCTTGGGGGACCGATGGCTACACCTTC.

This clonotype occurred many times. The chain joins TRBV5-6 to TRBJ2-7; 10 bases agree with TRBD2. CDR1 and CDR2 from the germline V gene are SGHDT and YYEEEE. Trimming removed 4 bases from V and 7 bases from J; junction bases left unmatched: 14. CDR3 length equals 16 residues. The DNA of the CDR3 is TGTGCCAGCAGCCCGCTTGGGCTAGCGGGAGTGGGGGAGCAGTACTTC. This sequence encodes CASSPLGLAGVGEQYF.

A remark on this clonotype: This may come from a read error, since a much larger clone is one base off. The rearrangement uses TRBV7-2 and TRBJ2-7; no clear D gene. The CDR3 spans 11 residues. Germline lookup yields CDR1 SGHTA and CDR2 FQGNSA. The germline V and J ends were trimmed by 2 bases and 6 bases, with 5 bases remaining between them. In DNA form, the CDR3 reads TGTGCCAGCAGCTTACGGTCCGAGCAGTACTTC. Residues: CASSLRSEQYF.

This clonotype was detected ten times or more. V gene TRBV20-1 combines with J gene TRBJ1-5; D is uncertain. The CDR3 totals 15 residues. Germline loops: CDR1 DFQATT, CDR2 SNEGSKA (reference sequence). The V end lost 0 bases, the J end lost 0 bases, and 9 bases lay between the germline ends. The chain's CDR3 is CSARDLRNSNQPQHF. DNA for the CDR3: TGCAGTGCTAGAGATCTACGTAATAGCAATCAGCCCCAGCATTTT.

J is TRBJ2-1 and V is TRBV15; D might be TRBD1 (5 bases). Trimming removed 0 bases from V and 0 bases from J, with 9 bases in between. The germline V gene has CDR1 LNHNV and CDR2 YYDKDF (reference sequence). This CDR3 has 16 residues. CDR3 in DNA: TGTGCCACCAGCAGAGATTACAGGAGCTCCTACAATGAGCAGTTCTTC. Protein: CATSRDYRSSYNEQFF.

The chain carries TRBV11-3 and TRBJ1-1, with D unresolved. Trimming took off 1 base at V and 6 bases at J, with 9 bases between the two ends. Germline loops: CDR1 SGHNT, CDR2 YENEEA. The CDR3 is made up of 13 amino acids. Written as DNA, the CDR3 is TGTGCCAGCAGCTTAGTAACCCTCCCTGAAGCTTTCTTT. This sequence encodes CASSLVTLPEAFF.

The chain couples TRBV7-2 to TRBJ1-2, with 10 nucleotides matching TRBD1. CDR1 is SGHTA, CDR2 FQGNSA, per germline. The CDR3 is made up of 14 amino acids. With 6 bases clipped from V and 4 bases from J, the junction kept 5 bases outside the gene matches. The chain's CDR3 is CASRTTGGVYGYTF. In DNA form, the CDR3 reads TGTGCCAGCAGAACGACAGGGGGCGTCTATGGCTACACCTTC.